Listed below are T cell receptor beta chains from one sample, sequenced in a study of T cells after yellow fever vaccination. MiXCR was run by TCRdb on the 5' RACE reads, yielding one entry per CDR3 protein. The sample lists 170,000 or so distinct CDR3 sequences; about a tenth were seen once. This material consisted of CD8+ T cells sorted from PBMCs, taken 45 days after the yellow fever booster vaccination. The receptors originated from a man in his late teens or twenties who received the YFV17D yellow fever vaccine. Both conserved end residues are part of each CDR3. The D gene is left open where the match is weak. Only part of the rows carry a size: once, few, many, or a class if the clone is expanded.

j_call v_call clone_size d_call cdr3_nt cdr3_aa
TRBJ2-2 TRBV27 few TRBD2 TGTGCCAGCAGGGGACTAGCGGGGGGGGACACCGGGGAGCTGTTTTTT CASRGLAGGDTGELFF
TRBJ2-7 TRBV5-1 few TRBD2 TGCGCCAGCAGCTCCGTCTTCGAGCGGGGGGCCTACGAGCAGTACTTC CASSSVFERGAYEQYF
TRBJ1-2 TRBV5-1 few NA TGCGCCAGCAGCTTGGCCCAGGCCACCAACTATGGCTACACCTTC CASSLAQATNYGYTF
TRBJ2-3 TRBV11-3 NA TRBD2 TGTGCCAGCAGCCACCGGGGGGGGGGTAATACGCAGTATTTT CASSHRGGGNTQYF
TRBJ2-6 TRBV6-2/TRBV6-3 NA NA TGTGCCAGCAGTTCGCCCCTTCGGAGTGGGGCCAACGTCCTGACTTTC CASSSPLRSGANVLTF
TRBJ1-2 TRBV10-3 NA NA TGTGCCATCAGAGAGAGGGGACTCGTCTATGGCTACACCTTC CAIRERGLVYGYTF
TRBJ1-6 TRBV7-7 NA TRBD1 TGTGCCAGCAGCTTAAGGGACAGAAGAAATTCACCCCTCCACTTT CASSLRDRRNSPLHF
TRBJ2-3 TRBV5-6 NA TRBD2 TGTGCCAGCAGCTTGGAGGGACTAGCGGGGGGAAGCACAGATACGCAGTATTTT CASSLEGLAGGSTDTQYF
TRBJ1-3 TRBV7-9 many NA TGTGCCAGCAGGACACAGAGGGACAACTCTGGAAACACCATATATTTT CASRTQRDNSGNTIYF
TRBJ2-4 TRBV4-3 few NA TGCGCCAGCAGCCAAGATGGGAGCGGTAGAGCCAAAAACATTCAGTACTTC CASSQDGSGRAKNIQYF
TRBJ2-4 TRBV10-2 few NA TGCGCCAGCAGGGGAGGGGGGCGCAAAAACATTCAGTACTTC CASRGGGRKNIQYF
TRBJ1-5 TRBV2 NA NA TGTGCCAGCATGGGCAGGGCCTGGAGCAATCAGCCCCAGCATTTT CASMGRAWSNQPQHF
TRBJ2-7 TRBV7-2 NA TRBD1 TGTGCCAGCAGCTTAGCGCAGGGGGTTGGGAACGAGCAGTACTTC CASSLAQGVGNEQYF
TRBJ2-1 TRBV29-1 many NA TGCAGCGTCACTGGGGGGTCTTTTCAGTTCTTC CSVTGGSFQFF
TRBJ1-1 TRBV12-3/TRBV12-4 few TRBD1 TGTGCCAGCAGGGCTCGGGACAGGGACACTGAAGCTTTCTTT CASRARDRDTEAFF
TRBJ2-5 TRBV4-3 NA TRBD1 TGCGCCAGCAGCCATTTCCCCACCGGGACAGACCTCCAAGAGACCCAGTACTTC CASSHFPTGTDLQETQYF
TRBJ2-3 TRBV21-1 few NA TGTGCCACCCTTCCCAGGGGGGAAGAATCAGATACGCAGTATTTT CATLPRGEESDTQYF
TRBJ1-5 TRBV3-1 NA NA TGTGCCAGCAGCCAAGGGACGTGGAGCAATCAGCCCCAGCATTTT CASSQGTWSNQPQHF
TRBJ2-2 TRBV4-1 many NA TGCGCCAGCAGCCAAGGGCATCTAGCGAGGGGGGCCGGGGAGCTGTTTTTT CASSQGHLARGAGELFF
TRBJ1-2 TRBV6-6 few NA TGTGCCAGCAGTTACTCTTATCAACAGGGAGGGGAGAATGGCTACACCTTC CASSYSYQQGGENGYTF
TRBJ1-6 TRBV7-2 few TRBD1 TGTGCCAGCAGCTTATGGGGGAAGGGGGCAGGGTCACCCCTCCACTTT CASSLWGKGAGSPLHF
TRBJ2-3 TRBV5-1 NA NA TGCGCCAGCAGATCCGAGGGCCAAGTCACAGATACGCAGTATTTT CASRSEGQVTDTQYF
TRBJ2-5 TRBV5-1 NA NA TGCGCCAGCAGCTTGAGGACAGCCAAAGAGACCCAGTACTTC CASSLRTAKETQYF